The present T cell receptor (beta chain) was sequenced within a study of blood T cell repertoires in COVID-19. Study-level information: Whether acute or convalescent, the COVID-19 samples came from the United States, Italy and Spain.

V lost 2 bases and J lost 4; bases outside the gene matches: 9. This CDR3 spans 16 amino acids. CDR1 is SGHTA, CDR2 FQGTGA, per germline. As originally analysed: It was from reference gene primer amplification that nucleated cell counts were estimated. Profiling relied on immunoSEQ multiplex PCR, and the TCRdb table lists in-frame clones only, not all of them. That table furnishes V, J and clone size, whereas the DNA furnished D and trimming. The sample gives approximately 41,000 clones, about nine tenths of which show up once; 20% to 25% is in the top ten. The sequencing sample was made of peripheral blood. The receptor comes from a man aged 50 or older with active COVID-19. The rearrangement links TRBV7-3 to TRBJ1-2; 8 bases are shared with TRBD1. CDR3 nucleotides: TGTGCCAGCAGCTTATTCCCGGGACAGGCCTCCTATGGCTACACCTTC. Amino acids: CASSLFPGQASYGYTF.